These 21 T cell receptor beta chains originate from one sample sequenced in a study of T-cell reconstitution after alpha-beta-depleted transplantation in children. Preparation of the TCRbeta library used unique molecular identifiers. One entry per CDR3 protein results from TCRdb running MiXCR on the PCR reads. Of more than 200,000 distinct CDR3 sequences listed, around 7.7% are singletons. The material was PBMCs, mostly from graft donor cells, obtained 360 days after TCRalphabeta/CD19-depleted stem cell transplant. The origin of the receptors is a male patient aged 2-15 years who had a stem cell transplant for acute myeloid leukemia, so the T cells may come from the graft donor.

The sample holds a few counts of this clonotype. The V and J genes are TRBV6-5 and TRBJ2-1, with TRBD2 matching over 7 bases. The CDR3 has 13 residues. The V gene's germline CDR1 is MNHEY and CDR2 SVGAGI. J lost 6 bases, V lost 7 bases, and 6 bases had no gene match. The CDR3 region has the DNA TGTGCCAGCAAGGCGGGAGTAGGCAATGAGCAGTTCTTC. Protein sequence: CASKAGVGNEQFF.

In its sample, this clonotype was seen many times. The J gene is TRBJ2-7, the V gene TRBV12-3 or TRBV12-4, with 8 bases that match TRBD1. Trimming at V came to 1 base and at J to 6 bases, leaving 2 bases not matched to a gene. This CDR3 region has 13 residues. The CDR3 sequence: CASSLGQGREQYV. CDR3 DNA sequence: TGTGCCAGCAGTTTAGGACAGGGGCGCGAGCAGTACGTC.

This chain connects TRBV9 to TRBJ2-5; D is perhaps TRBD1 (6 bases). Looked up from germline, CDR1 is SGDLS and CDR2 is YYNGEE. V was trimmed by 0 bases and J by 5 bases, leaving 14 bases between them. The CDR3 length is 15 residues. In nucleotides, the CDR3 is TGTGCCAGCAGCGTAGCTTCGGGACACTTTGAGACCCAGTACTTC. It yields the protein CASSVASGHFETQYF. The entire variable domain, with the rest obtained from reference TRBV9 and TRBJ2-5, is as follows: DSGVTQTPKHLITATGQRVTLRCSPRSGDLSVYWYQQSLDQGLQFLIQYYNGEERAKGNILERFSAQQFPDLHSELNLSSLELGDSALYFCASSVASGHFETQYFGPGTRLLVL.

The chain links TRBV25-1 to TRBJ2-5; D might be TRBD1 or TRBD2, each matching 5 bases. In germline, CDR1 is MGHDK, CDR2 SYGVNS. Trimming cost V 5 bases and J 4 bases, with 23 bases left between them. The CDR3 contains 17 residues. The chain's CDR3 is CASSKGESRTVGETQYF. DNA for the CDR3: TGTGCCAGCAGTAAAGGGGAGAGCCGGACGGTTGGAGAGACCCAGTACTTC.

This clonotype was detected ten times or more. The chain links TRBV7-2 to TRBJ2-5; 7 positions agree with TRBD2. CDR1 is SGHTA and CDR2 is FQGNSA in the germline V gene. The CDR3 totals 13 residues. The V segment lost 5 bases and the J segment 4 bases; nucleotides outside the gene matches: 4. The CDR3 nucleotides read TGTGCCAGCAGCACTATAGCGGGAGAGACCCAGTACTTC. Translated, it gives CASSTIAGETQYF.

The chain links TRBV29-1 to TRBJ2-1, with D hard to call. The CDR3 has 13 residues. V dropped 3 bases and J dropped 2 bases, with 8 bases sitting between them. Germline V gene sequence: CDR1 SQVTM, CDR2 ANQGSEA. CDR3 bases: TGCAGCGTTGATGAAAGGGCCTACAATGAGCAGTTCTTC. Translation gives CSVDERAYNEQFF.

The V gene is TRBV30, the J gene TRBJ2-6; D not certain. The CDR3 runs to 14 residues. V lost 2 bases to trimming and J lost 0 bases, with 5 bases between them. Germline loops: CDR1 GTSNPN, CDR2 SVGIG (reference sequence). The CDR3 nucleotides are TGTGCCTGGAGTAAGAGCTCTGGGGCCAACGTCCTGACTTTC. Protein: CAWSKSSGANVLTF.

In its sample, this clonotype was seen many times. V and J are TRBV7-3 and TRBJ2-1, with 9 bases fitting TRBD2. The germline V gene encodes CDR1 SGHTA and CDR2 FQGTGA. V was pared by 3 bases and J by 4 bases, with 13 bases of the junction left unmatched. This CDR3 comprises 18 residues. The CDR3 region has the DNA TGTGCCAGCAGCTTTCGGGGCGGGAGGGCACGAGAGTACAATGAGCAGTTCTTC. This codes for CASSFRGGRAREYNEQFF.

This clonotype was seen many times. The CDR3 nucleotides read TGTGCCAGCAGTTTAGCGACAGACGAGCAGTACTTC. It yields the protein CASSLATDEQYF. V usage is TRBV12-3 or TRBV12-4 and J usage is TRBJ2-7, with D perhaps matching TRBD1 (5 bases). Trimming pared 0 bases from V and 5 bases from J, leaving 5 bases between. The CDR3 loop spans 12 amino acids.

This clonotype was seen at least ten times. The gene calls are TRBV13 and TRBJ2-5; D gene ambiguous. Trimming removed 5 bases from V and 2 bases from J, with 6 bases in between. Germline loops: CDR1 PRHDT, CDR2 FYEKMQ (reference sequence). CDR3 length: 12 amino acids. As DNA, the CDR3 is TGTGCCAGCAGCCTCCGGCAAGAGACCCAGTACTTC. This encodes CASSLRQETQYF.

This sequence joins TRBV20-1 and TRBJ1-3; 9 bases fit TRBD1. This CDR3 is 14 amino acids long. Germline assignment: CDR1 DFQATT and CDR2 SNEGSKA (reference sequence). V lost 5 bases, J lost 3 bases, and 5 bases stayed unmatched. CDR3 nucleotide sequence: TGCAGTGCTCGCCCGGGACAGGGTGGAAACACCATATATTTT. Translating it yields CSARPGQGGNTIYF.

Concerning this clonotype itself: It is likely a read error, because the conserved phenylalanine at the end of the CDR3 is missing. This rearrangement joins TRBV20-1 to TRBJ1-4; D is uncertain. CDR1 is DFQATT, CDR2 SNEGSKA, per germline (reference sequence). The length of the CDR3 is 15 residues. Trimming took 2 bases from V and 0 from J, leaving 10 bases between them. The CDR3 nucleotides are TGCAGTGCTAGACCGGACGGGTCAACTAATGAAAAACTGTTTTCT. This gives the protein CSARPDGSTNEKLFS.

This clonotype has a handful of counts. The chain employs TRBV4-3 and TRBJ2-5; D is possibly TRBD1 (5 bases). The V and J ends lost 0 bases and 5 bases respectively, with 10 bases between them. Germline V gene data show CDR1 as LGHNA and CDR2 as YSLEER. CDR3 length: 14 amino acids. CDR3 in DNA: TGCGCCAGCAGCCAAGACAGGGTCGGGGAGACCCAGTACTTC. Protein: CASSQDRVGETQYF.

The rearrangement links TRBV18 to TRBJ2-7, with 10 bases identical to TRBD1. This CDR3 comprises 13 residues. V lost 2 bases to trimming and J lost 6 bases; unmatched junction nucleotides: 1. The germline CDR1 and CDR2 sequences are KGHSH and LQKENI. CDR3 residues: CASSPDRGLEQYV. In DNA form, the CDR3 reads TGTGCCAGCTCACCAGACAGGGGGCTCGAGCAGTACGTC.

The CDR3 protein is CASTETRGGTQYF. Here the CDR3 DNA reads TGTGCCAGCACCGAGACTAGAGGAGGGACCCAGTACTTC. The V call is TRBV12-3 or TRBV12-4, the J call TRBJ2-5; perhaps TRBD2 as D (6 bases). The length of the CDR3 is 13 residues. V lost 7 bases and J 7 bases, leaving 16 bases between the germline ends.

This clonotype has a count of ten or more. This chain links TRBV19 with TRBJ2-6; D not certain. The V end was cut by 0 bases, the J end by 5 bases, with 14 bases between. This CDR3 region has 17 residues. The V gene's germline CDR1 is LNHDA and CDR2 SQIVND (reference sequence). DNA of the CDR3: TGTGCCAGTAGTATAGAGAGCCGTCTGTTGAGGGCCAACGTCCTGACTTTC. Its translation: CASSIESRLLRANVLTF.

This chain uses TRBV5-1 with TRBJ2-3, with D possibly being TRBD2 (6 bases). V was trimmed by 0 bases and J by 3 bases, leaving 20 bases between them. This CDR3 region has 18 residues. Per germline, CDR1 SGHRS and CDR2 YFSETQ. CDR3 loop: CASSLDHGRLGRTDTQYF. CDR3 in DNA: TGCGCCAGCAGCTTGGATCACGGGAGACTAGGTCGGACAGATACGCAGTATTTT.

This clonotype has more than one count but fewer than ten. J is TRBJ2-3 and V is TRBV20-1; 9 nucleotides agree with TRBD2. Germline V gives CDR1 DFQATT, CDR2 SNEGSKA (reference sequence). The V gene end was trimmed by 1 base and the J gene end by 0 bases; junction bases not matched to a gene: 17. CDR3 length: 20 residues. CDR3: CSARAPVRIAGASSTDTQYF. CDR3 in DNA: TGCAGTGCTAGAGCCCCTGTGAGAATAGCGGGGGCCTCTAGCACAGATACGCAGTATTTT.

This clonotype was seen repeatedly, ten times or more. CDR3 sequence reads: CASKAAFLAMVETQYF. CDR3 nucleotides: TGCGCCAGCAAGGCCGCCTTTCTAGCGATGGTAGAGACCCAGTACTTC. The rearrangement uses TRBV5-1 and TRBJ2-5; possibly TRBD2 for D (6 bases). Germline V gives CDR1 SGHRS, CDR2 YFSETQ. With 6 bases removed from V and 4 bases from J, the gap between germline ends came to 22 bases. The CDR3 extends over 16 amino acids.

The chain carries TRBV12-3 or TRBV12-4 and TRBJ2-5; the D gene is possibly TRBD2 (6 bases). This CDR3 has 13 amino acids. Trimming stripped 3 bases from V and 5 bases from J, with 10 bases between. The CDR3 DNA is TGTGCCAGCAGTTTCTTAGGAGGGGAGACCCAGTACTTC. It translates to CASSFLGGETQYF.

A note on this clonotype: Its ends do not fully match the called genes, so a read error is possible. This chain uses TRBV12-3 or TRBV12-4 with TRBJ2-5, with TRBD1 matching over 8 bases. The length of the CDR3 is 11 residues. The CDR3 loop is CASSSRDRGNF. CDR3 sequence (DNA): TGTGCCAGCAGCTCCCGAGACAGGGGAAACTTC.